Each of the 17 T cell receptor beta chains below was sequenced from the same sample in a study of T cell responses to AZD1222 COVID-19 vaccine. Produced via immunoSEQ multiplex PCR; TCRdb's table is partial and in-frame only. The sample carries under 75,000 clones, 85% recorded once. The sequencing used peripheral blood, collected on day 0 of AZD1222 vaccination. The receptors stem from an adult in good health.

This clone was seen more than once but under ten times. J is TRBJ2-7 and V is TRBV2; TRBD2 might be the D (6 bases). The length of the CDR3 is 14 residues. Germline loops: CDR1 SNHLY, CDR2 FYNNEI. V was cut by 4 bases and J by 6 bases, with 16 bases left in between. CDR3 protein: CASSVLAAFGEQYF. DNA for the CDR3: TGTGCCAGCAGTGTTTTAGCGGCCTTCGGCGAGCAGTACTTC.

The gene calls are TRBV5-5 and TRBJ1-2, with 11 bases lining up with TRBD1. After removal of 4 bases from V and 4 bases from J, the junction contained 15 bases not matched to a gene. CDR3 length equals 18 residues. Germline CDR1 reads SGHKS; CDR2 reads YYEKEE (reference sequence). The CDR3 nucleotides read TGTGCCAGCAGCCCTTTTTTGTGGGGGGACAGGGGGTCCTATGGCTACACCTTC. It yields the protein CASSPFLWGDRGSYGYTF. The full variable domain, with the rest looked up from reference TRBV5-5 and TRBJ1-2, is DAGVTQSPTHLIKTRGQQVTLRCSPISGHKSVSWYQQVLGQGPQFIFQYYEKEERGRGNFPDRFSARQFPNYSSELNVNALLLGDSALYLCASSPFLWGDRGSYGYTFGSGTRLTVV.

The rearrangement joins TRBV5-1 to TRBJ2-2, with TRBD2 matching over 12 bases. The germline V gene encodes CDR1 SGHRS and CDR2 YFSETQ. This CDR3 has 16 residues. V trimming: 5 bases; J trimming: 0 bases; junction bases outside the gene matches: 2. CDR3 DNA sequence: TGCGCCAGCAGTCGGACTAGCGGGACGAACACCGGGGAGCTGTTTTTT. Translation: CASSRTSGTNTGELFF. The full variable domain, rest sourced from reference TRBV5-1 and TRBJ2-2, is KAGVTQTPRYLIKTRGQQVTLSCSPISGHRSVSWYQQTPGQGLQFLFEYFSETQRNKGNFPGRFSGRQFSNSRSEMNVSTLELGDSALYLCASSRTSGTNTGELFFGEGSRLTVL.

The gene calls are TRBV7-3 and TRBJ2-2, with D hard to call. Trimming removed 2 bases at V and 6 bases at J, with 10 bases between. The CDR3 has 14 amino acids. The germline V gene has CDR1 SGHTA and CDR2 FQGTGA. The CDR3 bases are TGTGCCAGCAGCTTAGATGGCGCGCCCGGGGAGCTGTTTTTT. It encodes CASSLDGAPGELFF.

The CDR3 reads CASSFGGVTTGELFF. As DNA, the CDR3 is TGTGCCAGCAGCTTCGGGGGGGTGACCACCGGGGAGCTGTTTTTT. The chain uses TRBV11-3 and TRBJ2-2, with 8 nucleotides matching TRBD2. The CDR3 is 15 residues long. The V gene's germline CDR1 is SGHNT and CDR2 YENEEA. V lost 3 bases to trimming and J lost 4 bases; unmatched junction nucleotides: 4.

CDR3 protein: CASSEFQNYGYTF. CDR3 in DNA: TGTGCCAGCAGTGAGTTTCAGAACTATGGCTACACCTTC. The rearrangement uses TRBV6-1 and TRBJ1-2; D is unresolved. The CDR3 totals 13 residues. Trimming shortened V by 3 bases and J by 2 bases, and 7 bases separated the two germline ends. Germline CDR1 reads MNHNS; CDR2 reads SASEGT.

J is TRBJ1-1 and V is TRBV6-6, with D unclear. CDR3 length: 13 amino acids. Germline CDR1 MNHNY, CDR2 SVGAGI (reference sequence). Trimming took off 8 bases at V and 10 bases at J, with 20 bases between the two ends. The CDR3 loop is CASARETERAAFF. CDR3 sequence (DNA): TGTGCCAGCGCCCGAGAAACGGAGCGGGCAGCTTTCTTT.

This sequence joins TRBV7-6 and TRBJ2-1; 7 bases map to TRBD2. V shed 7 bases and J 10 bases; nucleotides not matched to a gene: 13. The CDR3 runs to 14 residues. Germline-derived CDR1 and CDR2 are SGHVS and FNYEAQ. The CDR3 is CASNPGEREREQFF. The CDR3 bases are TGTGCCAGCAACCCCGGGGAGCGGGAACGAGAGCAGTTCTTC.

CDR3 sequence: CASSDRAREYGYTF. CDR3 sequence (DNA): TGTGCCAGTAGTGATAGGGCCAGAGAATATGGCTACACCTTC. The chain carries TRBV19 and TRBJ1-2; unclear D gene. Germline values: CDR1 LNHDA, CDR2 SQIVND (reference sequence). V was clipped by 5 bases and J by 5 bases, with 15 bases between them. The CDR3 is 14 amino acids.

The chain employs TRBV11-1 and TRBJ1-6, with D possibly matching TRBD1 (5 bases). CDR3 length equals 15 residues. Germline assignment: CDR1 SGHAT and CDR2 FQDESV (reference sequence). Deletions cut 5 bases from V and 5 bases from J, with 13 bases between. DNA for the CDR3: TGTGCCAGCAGCCTAAGGGGCAGTAATAATTCACCCCTCCACTTT. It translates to CASSLRGSNNSPLHF.

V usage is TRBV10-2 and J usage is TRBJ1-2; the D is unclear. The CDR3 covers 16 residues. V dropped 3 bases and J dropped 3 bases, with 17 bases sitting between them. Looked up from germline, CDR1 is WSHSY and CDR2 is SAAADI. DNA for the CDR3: TGCGCCAGCAGTGACACCACCCGTAGCAGATACTATGGCTACACCTTC. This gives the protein CASSDTTRSRYYGYTF.

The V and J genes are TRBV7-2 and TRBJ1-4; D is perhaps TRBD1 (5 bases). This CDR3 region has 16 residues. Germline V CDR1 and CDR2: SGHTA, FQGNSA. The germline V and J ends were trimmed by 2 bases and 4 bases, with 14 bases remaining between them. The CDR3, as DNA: TGTGCCAGCAGCTTAAACGGGGCAGGGATTAATGAAAAACTGTTTTTT. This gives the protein CASSLNGAGINEKLFF.

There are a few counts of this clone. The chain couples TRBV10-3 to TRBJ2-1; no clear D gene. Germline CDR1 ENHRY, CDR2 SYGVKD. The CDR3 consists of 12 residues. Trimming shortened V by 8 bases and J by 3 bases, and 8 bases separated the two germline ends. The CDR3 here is CAIVTDYNEQFF. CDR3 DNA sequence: TGTGCCATCGTCACAGACTACAATGAGCAGTTCTTC.

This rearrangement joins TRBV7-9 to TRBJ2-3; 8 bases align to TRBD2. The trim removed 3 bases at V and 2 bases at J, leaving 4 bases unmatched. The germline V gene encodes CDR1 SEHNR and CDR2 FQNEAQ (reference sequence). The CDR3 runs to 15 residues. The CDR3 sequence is CASSLYSGTTDTQYF. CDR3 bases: TGTGCCAGCAGCTTGTATAGCGGGACCACAGATACGCAGTATTTT.

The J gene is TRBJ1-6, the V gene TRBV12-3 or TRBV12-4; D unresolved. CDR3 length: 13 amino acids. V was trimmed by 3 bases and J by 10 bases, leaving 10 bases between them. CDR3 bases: TGTGCCAGCAGTTTGGTGGAGTACTCACCCCTCCACTTT. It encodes CASSLVEYSPLHF.

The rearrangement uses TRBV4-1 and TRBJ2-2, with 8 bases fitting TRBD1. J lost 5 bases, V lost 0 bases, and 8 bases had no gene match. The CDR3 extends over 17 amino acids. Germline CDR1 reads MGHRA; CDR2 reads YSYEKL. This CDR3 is CASSQDTRGRRTGELFF. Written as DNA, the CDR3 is TGCGCCAGCAGCCAAGACACCAGGGGGCGCCGGACCGGGGAGCTGTTTTTT.

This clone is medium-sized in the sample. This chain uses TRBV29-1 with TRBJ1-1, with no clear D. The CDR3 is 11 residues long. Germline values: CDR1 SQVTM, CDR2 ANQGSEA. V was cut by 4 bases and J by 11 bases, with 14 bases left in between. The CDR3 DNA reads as TGCAGCGTTGTAGGCCAGGAGACGGCTTTCTTT. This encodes CSVVGQETAFF.